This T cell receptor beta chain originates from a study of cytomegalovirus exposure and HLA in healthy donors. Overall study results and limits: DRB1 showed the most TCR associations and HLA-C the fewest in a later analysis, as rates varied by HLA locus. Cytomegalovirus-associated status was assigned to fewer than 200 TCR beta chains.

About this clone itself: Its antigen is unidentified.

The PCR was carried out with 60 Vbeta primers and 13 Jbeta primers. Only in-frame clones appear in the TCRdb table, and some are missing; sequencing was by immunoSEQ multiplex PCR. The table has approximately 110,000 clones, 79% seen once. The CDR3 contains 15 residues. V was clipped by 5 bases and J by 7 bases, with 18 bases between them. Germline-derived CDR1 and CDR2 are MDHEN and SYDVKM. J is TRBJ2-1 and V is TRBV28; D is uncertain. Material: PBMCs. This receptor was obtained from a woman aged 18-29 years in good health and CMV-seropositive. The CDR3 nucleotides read TGTGCCAGCAGTCCCCATGAGCTGAGAGAGAATGAGCAGTTCTTC. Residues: CASSPHELRENEQFF.